This TCR beta chain emerged from a study of long-term antiretroviral therapy in people with HIV. The germline V and J ends were trimmed by 6 bases and 8 bases, with 7 bases remaining between them. Germline CDR1 is MDHEN and CDR2 is SYDVKM. This CDR3 contains 11 residues. The assay, immunoSEQ v3.0, was run at survey level. Libraries were prepared by immunoSEQ multiplex PCR; TCRdb keeps only in-frame clonotypes and omits some of them. The table includes 21,000 or so clones, over 75% detected once. HIV-positive participants all received treatment in the United States. The chain combines TRBV28 with TRBJ1-4, with no clear D. The material was unsorted PBMCs, obtained around 2.7 years after starting antiretroviral therapy. This clonotype was sampled from a woman aged 45-59 years with HIV. The CDR3 reads CASSLGEKLFF. In nucleotides, the CDR3 is TGTGCCAGCAGCCTCGGAGAAAAACTGTTTTTT.